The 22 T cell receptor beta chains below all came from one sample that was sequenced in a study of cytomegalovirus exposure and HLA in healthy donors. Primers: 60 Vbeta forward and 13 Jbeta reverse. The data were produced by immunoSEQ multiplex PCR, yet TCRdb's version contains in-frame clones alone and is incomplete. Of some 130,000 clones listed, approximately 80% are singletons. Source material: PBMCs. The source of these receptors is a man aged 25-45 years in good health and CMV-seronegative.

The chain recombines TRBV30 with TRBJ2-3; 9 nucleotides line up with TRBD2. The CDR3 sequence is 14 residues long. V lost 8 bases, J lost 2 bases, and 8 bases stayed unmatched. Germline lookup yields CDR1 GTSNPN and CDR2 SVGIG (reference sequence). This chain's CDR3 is CAQELAGLTDTQYF. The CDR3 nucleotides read TGTGCCCAGGAGCTAGCGGGACTCACAGATACGCAGTATTTT. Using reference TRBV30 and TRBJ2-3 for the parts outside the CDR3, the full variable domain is SQTIHQWPATLVQPVGSPLSLECTVEGTSNPNLYWYRQAAGRGLQLLFYSVGIGQISSEVPQNLSASRPQDRQFILSSKKLLLSDSGFYLCAQELAGLTDTQYFGPGTRLTVL.

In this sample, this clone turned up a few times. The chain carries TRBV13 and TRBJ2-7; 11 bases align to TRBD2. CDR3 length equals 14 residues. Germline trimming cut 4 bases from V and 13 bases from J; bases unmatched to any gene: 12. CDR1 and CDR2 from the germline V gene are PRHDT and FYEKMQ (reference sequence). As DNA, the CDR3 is TGTGCCAGCAGCTCCGGGACTAGCGGTTCCTATGGATACTTC. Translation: CASSSGTSGSYGYF.

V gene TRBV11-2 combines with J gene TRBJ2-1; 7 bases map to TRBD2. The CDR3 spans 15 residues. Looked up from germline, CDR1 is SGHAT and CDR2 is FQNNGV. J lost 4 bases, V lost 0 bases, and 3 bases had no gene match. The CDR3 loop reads CASSLDLAVYNEQFF. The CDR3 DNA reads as TGTGCCAGCAGCTTAGATCTAGCGGTATACAATGAGCAGTTCTTC.

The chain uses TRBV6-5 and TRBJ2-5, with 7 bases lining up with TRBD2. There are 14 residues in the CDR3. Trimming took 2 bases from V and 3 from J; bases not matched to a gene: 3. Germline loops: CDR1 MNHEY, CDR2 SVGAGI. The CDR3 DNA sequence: TGTGCCAGCAGTTACGGGGGGGGAGAAGAGACCCAGTACTTC. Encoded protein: CASSYGGGEETQYF.

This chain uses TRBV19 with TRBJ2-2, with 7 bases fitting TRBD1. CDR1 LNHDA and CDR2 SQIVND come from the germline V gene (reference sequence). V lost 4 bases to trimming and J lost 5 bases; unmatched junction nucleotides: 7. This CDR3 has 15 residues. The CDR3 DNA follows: TGTGCCAGTAGTACCTGGACAGGAGATACCGGGGAGCTGTTTTTT. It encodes CASSTWTGDTGELFF.

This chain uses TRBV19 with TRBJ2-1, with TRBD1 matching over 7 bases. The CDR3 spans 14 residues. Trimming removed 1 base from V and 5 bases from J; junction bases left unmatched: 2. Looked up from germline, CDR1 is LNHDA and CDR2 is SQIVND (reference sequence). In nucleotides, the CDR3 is TGTGCCAGTAGTATAGTGGGACAGCACAATGAGCAGTTCTTC. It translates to CASSIVGQHNEQFF.

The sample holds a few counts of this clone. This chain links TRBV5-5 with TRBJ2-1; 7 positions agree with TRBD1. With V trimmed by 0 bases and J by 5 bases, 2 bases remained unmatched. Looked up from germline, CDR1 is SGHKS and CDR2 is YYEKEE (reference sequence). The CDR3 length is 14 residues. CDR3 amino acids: CASSLGTGNNEQFF. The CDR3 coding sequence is TGTGCCAGCAGCTTGGGGACAGGAAACAATGAGCAGTTCTTC.

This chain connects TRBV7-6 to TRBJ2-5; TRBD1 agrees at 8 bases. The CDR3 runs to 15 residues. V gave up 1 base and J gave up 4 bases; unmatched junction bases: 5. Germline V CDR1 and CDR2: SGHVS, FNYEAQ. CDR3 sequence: CASSLGQGAGETQYF. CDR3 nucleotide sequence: TGTGCCAGCAGCTTAGGCCAGGGGGCAGGAGAGACCCAGTACTTC.

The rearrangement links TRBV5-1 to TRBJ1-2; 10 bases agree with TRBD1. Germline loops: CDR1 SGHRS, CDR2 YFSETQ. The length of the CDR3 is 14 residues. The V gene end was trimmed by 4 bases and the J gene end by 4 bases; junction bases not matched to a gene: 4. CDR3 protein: CASSVTGGGYGYTF. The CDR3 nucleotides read TGCGCCAGCAGCGTGACAGGGGGCGGCTATGGCTACACCTTC.

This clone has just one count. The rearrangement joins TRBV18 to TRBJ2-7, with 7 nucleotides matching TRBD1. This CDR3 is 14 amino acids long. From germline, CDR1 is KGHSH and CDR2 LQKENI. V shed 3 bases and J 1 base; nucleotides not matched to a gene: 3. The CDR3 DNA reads TGTGCCAGCTCACCCGACAGGGCTTCCTACGAGCAGTACTTC. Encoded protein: CASSPDRASYEQYF.

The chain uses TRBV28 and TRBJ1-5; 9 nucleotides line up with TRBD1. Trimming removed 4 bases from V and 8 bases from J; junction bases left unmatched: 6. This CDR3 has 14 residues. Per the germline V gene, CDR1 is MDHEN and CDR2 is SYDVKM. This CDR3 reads CASSSGQGSEPQHF. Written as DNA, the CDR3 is TGTGCCAGCAGTTCAGGACAGGGGAGTGAGCCCCAGCATTTT.

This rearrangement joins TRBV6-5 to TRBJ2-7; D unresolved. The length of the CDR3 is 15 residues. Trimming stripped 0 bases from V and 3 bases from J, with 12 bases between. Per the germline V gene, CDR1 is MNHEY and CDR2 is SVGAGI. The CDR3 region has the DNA TGTGCCAGCAGTTACTCTTACTCCCCAGGCTACGAGCAGTACTTC. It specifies CASSYSYSPGYEQYF.

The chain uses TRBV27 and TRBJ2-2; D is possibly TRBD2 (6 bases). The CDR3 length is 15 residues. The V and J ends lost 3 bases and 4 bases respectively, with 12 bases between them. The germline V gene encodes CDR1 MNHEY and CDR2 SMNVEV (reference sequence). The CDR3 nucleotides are TGTGCCAGCAGTTTTGGGCTAGCGACCACCGGGGAGCTGTTTTTT. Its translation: CASSFGLATTGELFF.

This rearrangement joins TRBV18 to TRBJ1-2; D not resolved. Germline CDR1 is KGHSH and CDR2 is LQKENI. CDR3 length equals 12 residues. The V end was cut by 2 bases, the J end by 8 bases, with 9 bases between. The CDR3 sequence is CASSPGGRGYTF. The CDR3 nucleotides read TGTGCCAGCTCACCAGGAGGGCGCGGCTACACCTTC. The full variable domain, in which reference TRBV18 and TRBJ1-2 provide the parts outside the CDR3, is NAGVMQNPRHLVRRRGQEARLRCSPMKGHSHVYWYRQLPEEGLKFMVYLQKENIIDESGMPKERFSAEFPKEGPSILRIQQVVRGDSAAYFCASSPGGRGYTFGSGTRLTVV.

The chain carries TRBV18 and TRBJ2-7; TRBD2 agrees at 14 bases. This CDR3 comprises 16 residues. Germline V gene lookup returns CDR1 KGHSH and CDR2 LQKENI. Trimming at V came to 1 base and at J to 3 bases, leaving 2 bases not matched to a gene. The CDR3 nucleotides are TGTGCCAGCTCACCACTGGGACTAGCGGGAGTCTACGAGCAGTACTTC. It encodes CASSPLGLAGVYEQYF.

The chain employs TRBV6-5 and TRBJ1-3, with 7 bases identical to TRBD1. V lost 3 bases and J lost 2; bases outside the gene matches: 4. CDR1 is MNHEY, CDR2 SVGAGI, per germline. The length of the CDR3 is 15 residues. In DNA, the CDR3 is TGTGCCAGCAGTTATCCGGGACAGCCTGGAAACACCATATATTTT. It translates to CASSYPGQPGNTIYF.

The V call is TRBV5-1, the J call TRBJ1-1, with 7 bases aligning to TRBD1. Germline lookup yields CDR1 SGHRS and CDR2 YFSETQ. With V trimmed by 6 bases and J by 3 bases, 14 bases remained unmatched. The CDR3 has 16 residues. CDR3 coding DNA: TGCGCCAGCAAAACATCCAGGGGGGCGCAAGACACTGAAGCTTTCTTT. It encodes CASKTSRGAQDTEAFF.

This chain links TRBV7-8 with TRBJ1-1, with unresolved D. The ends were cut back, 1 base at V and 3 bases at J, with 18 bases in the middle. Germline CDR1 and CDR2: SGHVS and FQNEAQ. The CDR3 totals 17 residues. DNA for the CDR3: TGTGCCAGCAGCTTAGAGTATGAGGGTTATTGGGACACTGAAGCTTTCTTT. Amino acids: CASSLEYEGYWDTEAFF.

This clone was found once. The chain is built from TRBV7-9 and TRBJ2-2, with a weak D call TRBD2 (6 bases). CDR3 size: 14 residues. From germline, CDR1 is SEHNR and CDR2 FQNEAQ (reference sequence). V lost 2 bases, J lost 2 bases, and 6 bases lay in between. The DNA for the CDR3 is TGTGCCAGCAGCTTAACTAGCAACACCGGGGAGCTGTTTTTT. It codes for CASSLTSNTGELFF. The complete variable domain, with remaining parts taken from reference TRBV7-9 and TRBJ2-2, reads DTGVSQNPRHKITKRGQNVTFRCDPISEHNRLYWYRQTLGQGPEFLTYFQNEAQLEKSRLLSDRFSAERPKGSFSTLEIQRTEQGDSAMYLCASSLTSNTGELFFGEGSRLTVL.

The CDR3 DNA sequence: TGTGCCAGTAGTATGCGTCTAGAAGCCGCTGAGCAGTTCTTC. Translating gives CASSMRLEAAEQFF. The V gene is TRBV19, the J gene TRBJ2-1; D gene uncertain. This CDR3 region has 14 residues. Germline loops: CDR1 LNHDA, CDR2 SQIVND (reference sequence). V was trimmed by 3 bases and J by 9 bases, leaving 15 bases between them. The full variable domain, completed using reference TRBV19 and TRBJ2-1, is DGGITQSPKYLFRKEGQNVTLSCEQNLNHDAMYWYRQDPGQGLRLIYYSQIVNDFQKGDIAEGYSVSREKKESFPLTVTSAQKNPTAFYLCASSMRLEAAEQFFGPGTRLTVL.

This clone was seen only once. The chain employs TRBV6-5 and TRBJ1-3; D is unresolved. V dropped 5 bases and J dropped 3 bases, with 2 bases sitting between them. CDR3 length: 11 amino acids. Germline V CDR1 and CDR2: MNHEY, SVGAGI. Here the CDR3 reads CASSLGNTIYF. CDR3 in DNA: TGTGCCAGCAGTCTTGGAAACACCATATATTTT.

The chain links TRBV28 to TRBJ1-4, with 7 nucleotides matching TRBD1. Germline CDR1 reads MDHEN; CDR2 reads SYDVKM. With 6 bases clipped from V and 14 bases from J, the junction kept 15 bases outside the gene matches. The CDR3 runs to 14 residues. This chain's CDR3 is CASRRGRGLLGLFF. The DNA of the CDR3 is TGTGCCAGCAGGCGGGGCAGGGGGTTACTGGGGCTGTTTTTT.